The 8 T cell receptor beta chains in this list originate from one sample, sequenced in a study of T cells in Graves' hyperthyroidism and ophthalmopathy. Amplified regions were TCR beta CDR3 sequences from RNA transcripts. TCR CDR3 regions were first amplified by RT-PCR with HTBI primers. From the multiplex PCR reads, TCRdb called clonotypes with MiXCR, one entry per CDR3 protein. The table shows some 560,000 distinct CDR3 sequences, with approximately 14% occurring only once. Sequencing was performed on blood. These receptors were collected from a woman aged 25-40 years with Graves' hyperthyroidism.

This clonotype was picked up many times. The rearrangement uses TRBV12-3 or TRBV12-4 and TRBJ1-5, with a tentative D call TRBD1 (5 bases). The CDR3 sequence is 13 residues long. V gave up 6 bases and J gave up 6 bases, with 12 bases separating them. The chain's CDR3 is CASSPGGSQPQHF. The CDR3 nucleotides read TGTGCCAGCAGCCCCGGGGGAAGTCAGCCCCAGCATTTT.

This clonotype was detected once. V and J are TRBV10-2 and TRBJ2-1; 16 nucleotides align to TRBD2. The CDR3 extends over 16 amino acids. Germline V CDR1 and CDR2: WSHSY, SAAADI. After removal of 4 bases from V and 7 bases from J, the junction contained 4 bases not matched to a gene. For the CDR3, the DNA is TGCGCCAGCAGTGGAGGGACTAGCGGGAGGGTGAATGAGCAGTTCTTC. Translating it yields CASSGGTSGRVNEQFF.

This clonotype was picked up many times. CDR3 protein: CASSLATGGLAGNNEQFF. CDR3 sequence (DNA): TGCGCCAGCAGCTTGGCCACAGGGGGACTAGCGGGCAACAATGAGCAGTTCTTC. V and J are TRBV5-1 and TRBJ2-1; 12 nucleotides agree with TRBD2. V shed 0 bases, J shed 5 bases, and the junction held 9 bases outside the gene matches. CDR1 is SGHRS and CDR2 is YFSETQ in the germline V gene. The CDR3 length is 18 residues.

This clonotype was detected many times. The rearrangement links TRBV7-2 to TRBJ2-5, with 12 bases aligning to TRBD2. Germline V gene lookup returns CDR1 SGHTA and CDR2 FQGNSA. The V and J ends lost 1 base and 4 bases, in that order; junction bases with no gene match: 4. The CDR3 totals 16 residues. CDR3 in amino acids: CASSLGLAGARETQYF. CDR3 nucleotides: TGTGCCAGCAGCTTAGGACTAGCGGGAGCTCGAGAGACCCAGTACTTC.

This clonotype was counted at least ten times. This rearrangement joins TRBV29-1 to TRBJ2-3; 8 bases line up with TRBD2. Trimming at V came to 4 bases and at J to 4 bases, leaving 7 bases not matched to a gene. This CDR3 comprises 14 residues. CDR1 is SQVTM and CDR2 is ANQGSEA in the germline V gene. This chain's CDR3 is CSVALLAEADTQYF. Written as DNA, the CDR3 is TGCAGCGTTGCTTTACTAGCGGAAGCAGATACGCAGTATTTT.

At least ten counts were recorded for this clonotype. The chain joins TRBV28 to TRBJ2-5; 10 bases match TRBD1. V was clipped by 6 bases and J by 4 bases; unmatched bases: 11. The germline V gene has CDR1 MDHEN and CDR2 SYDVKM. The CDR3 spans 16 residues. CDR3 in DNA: TGTGCCAGCAGCCCACCTGACAGGGGGCTAGTAGAGACCCAGTACTTC. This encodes CASSPPDRGLVETQYF.

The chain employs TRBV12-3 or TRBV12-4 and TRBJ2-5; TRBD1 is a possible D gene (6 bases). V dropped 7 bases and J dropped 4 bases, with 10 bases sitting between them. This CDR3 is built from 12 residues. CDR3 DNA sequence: TGTGCCAGCATCGGGGACACAGAGACCCAGTACTTC. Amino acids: CASIGDTETQYF.

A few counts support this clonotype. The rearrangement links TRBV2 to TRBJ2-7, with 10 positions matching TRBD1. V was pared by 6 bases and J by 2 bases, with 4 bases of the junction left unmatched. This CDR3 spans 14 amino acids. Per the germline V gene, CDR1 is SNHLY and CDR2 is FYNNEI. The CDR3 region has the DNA TGTGCCAGCAGGGGACAGGGGACCGCCTACGAGCAGTACTTC. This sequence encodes CASRGQGTAYEQYF.